This T cell receptor (beta chain) was sequenced for a study of T cells in localized non-small cell lung cancer. Clones were read by immunoSEQ multiplex PCR, and TCRdb kept only the in-frame ones, dropping some. This sample has roughly 25,000 clones, with roughly 90% found just once. The junction had 15 bases not matched to a gene; V was cut back by 3 bases and J by 1 base. CDR3 length equals 18 residues. In germline, CDR1 is MGHRA, CDR2 YSYEKL. This receptor was taken from a man aged 40 to 70 with stage II lung adenocarcinoma. Sequences were derived from PBMCs, sampled before any cancer treatment. The chain employs TRBV4-1 and TRBJ2-7; 7 bases are a match to TRBD2. The CDR3 spells CASSQSPVRSGESYEQYF. CDR3 coding DNA: TGCGCCAGCAGCCAGTCCCCCGTGAGGAGCGGGGAGTCCTACGAGCAGTACTTC.